The subject of this entry is one T cell receptor beta chain. Its specificity is unknown. Profiled with immunoSEQ multiplex PCR; TCRdb holds only in-frame clones, not every one. The sample lists around 29,000 clones; about 96% were seen once. The sample is drawn from a study of regulatory and conventional T cells in RAG deficiency. General observations from the study: Omenn syndrome and CID/AS patients had roughly 100-fold fewer unique Treg TCR beta sequences, versus around 9.4-fold elsewhere.

The CDR3 runs 16 residues. J was trimmed by 8 bases and V by 0 bases; bases with no gene match: 6. Germline V gene data show CDR1 as SGHVS and CDR2 as FNYEAQ. Blood CD4+ CD25-low CD127-high conventional T cells supplied the genomic DNA template. The same specimen was also included in a second study, on regulatory T cells. Turning to that study: Primers: 52 TRBV forward and 13 TRBJ reverse.

The J gene is TRBJ2-1, the V gene TRBV7-6, with 11 bases fitting TRBD2. The sequenced sample was CD25- CD4+ T cells sorted from blood. The TCR sequence derives from a human donor in good health. The CDR3 spells CASSLAVAGGPYEQFF. DNA for the CDR3: TGTGCCAGCAGCTTAGCCGTAGCGGGGGGGCCGTATGAGCAGTTCTTC.